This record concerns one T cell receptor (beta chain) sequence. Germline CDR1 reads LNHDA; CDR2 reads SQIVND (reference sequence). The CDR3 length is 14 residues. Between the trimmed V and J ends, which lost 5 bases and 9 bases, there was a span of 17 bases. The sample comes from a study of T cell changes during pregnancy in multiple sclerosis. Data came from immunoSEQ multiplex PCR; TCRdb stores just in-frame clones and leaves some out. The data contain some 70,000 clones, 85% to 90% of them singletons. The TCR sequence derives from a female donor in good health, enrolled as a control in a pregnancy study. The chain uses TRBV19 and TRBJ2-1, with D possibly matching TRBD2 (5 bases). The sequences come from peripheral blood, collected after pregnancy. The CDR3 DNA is TGTGCCAGTAGTTATCGAGAGGGAATCGGTGAGCAGTTCTTC. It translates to CASSYREGIGEQFF.